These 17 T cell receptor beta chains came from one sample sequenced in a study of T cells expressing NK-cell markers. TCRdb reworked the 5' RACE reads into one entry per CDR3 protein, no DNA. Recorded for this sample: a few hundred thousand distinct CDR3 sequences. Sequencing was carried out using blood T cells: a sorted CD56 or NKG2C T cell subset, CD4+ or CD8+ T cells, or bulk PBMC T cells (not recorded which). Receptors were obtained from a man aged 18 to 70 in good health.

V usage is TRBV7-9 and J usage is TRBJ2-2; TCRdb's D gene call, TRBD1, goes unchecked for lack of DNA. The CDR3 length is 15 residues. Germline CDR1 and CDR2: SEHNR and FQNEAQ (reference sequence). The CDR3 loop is CASSLGQPGSGELFF.

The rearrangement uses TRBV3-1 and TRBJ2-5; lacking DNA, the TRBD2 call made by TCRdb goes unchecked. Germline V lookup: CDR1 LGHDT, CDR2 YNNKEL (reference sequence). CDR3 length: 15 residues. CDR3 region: CASSQGRGRGETQYF.

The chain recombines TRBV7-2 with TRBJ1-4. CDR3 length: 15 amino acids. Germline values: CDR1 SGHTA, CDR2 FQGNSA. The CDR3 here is CASSLEGLFGEKLFF. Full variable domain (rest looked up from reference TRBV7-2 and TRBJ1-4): GAGVSQSPSNKVTEKGKDVELRCDPISGHTALYWYRQSLGQGLEFLIYFQGNSAPDKSGLPSDRFSAERTGGSVSTLTIQRTQQEDSAVYLCASSLEGLFGEKLFFGSGTQLSVL.

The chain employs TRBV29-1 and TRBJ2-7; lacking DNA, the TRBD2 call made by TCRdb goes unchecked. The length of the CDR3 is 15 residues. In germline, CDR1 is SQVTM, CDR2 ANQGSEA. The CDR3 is CSVGHSRRGGHEQYF.

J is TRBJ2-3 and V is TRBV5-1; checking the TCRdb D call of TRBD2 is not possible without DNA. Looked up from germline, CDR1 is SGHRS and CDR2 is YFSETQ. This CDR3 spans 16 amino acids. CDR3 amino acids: CASSFGAGGYTDTQYF.

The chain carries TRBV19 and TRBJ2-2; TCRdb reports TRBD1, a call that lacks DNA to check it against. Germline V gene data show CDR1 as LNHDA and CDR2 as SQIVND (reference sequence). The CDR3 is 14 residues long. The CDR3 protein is CASRDRGNTGELFF.

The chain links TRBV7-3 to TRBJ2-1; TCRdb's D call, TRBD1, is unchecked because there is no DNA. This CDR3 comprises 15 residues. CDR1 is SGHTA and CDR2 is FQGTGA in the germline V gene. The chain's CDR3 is CASSLEGASRNEQFF.

CDR3 region: CSASPRPGGTMEAFF. The J gene is TRBJ1-1, the V gene TRBV20-1; TCRdb's assignment of TRBD1 cannot be checked, as there is no DNA. Germline loops: CDR1 DFQATT, CDR2 SNEGSKA (reference sequence). The CDR3 length is 15 residues.

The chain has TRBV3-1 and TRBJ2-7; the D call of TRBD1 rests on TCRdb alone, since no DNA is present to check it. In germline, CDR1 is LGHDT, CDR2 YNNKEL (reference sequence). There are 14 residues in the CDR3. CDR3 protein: CASSPPGGGYEQYF.

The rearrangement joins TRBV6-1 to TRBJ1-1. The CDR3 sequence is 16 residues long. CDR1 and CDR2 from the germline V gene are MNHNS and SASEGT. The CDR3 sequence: CASSGAHKFINTEAFF.

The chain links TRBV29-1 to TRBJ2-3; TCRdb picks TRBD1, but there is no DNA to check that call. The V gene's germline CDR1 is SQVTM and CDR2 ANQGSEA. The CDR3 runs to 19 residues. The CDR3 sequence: CSVEDRGRGQRTSTDTQYF.

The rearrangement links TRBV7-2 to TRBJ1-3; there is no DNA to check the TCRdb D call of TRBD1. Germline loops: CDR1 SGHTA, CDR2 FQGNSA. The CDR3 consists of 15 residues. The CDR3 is CASSLGRGQGNTIYF.

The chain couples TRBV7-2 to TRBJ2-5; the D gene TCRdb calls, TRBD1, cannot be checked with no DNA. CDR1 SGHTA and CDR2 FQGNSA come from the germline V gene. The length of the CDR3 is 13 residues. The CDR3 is CASRLTGPETQYF.

CDR3 loop: CAFLCRETQYF. This rearrangement joins TRBV5-3 to TRBJ2-5. TRBV5-3 is known as an ORF, though its function is uncertain. This CDR3 is built from 11 residues.

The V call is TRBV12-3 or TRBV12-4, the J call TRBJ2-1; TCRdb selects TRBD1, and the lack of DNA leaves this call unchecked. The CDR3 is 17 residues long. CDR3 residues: CASRPSTGGSSYNEQFF.

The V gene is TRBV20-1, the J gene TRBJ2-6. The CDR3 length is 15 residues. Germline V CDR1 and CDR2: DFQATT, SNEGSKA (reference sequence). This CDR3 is CSASIRYSGANVLTF.

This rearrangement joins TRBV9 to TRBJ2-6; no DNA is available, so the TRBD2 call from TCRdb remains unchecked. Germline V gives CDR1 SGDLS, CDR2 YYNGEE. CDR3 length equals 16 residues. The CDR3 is CASSVGRGYGANVLTF.